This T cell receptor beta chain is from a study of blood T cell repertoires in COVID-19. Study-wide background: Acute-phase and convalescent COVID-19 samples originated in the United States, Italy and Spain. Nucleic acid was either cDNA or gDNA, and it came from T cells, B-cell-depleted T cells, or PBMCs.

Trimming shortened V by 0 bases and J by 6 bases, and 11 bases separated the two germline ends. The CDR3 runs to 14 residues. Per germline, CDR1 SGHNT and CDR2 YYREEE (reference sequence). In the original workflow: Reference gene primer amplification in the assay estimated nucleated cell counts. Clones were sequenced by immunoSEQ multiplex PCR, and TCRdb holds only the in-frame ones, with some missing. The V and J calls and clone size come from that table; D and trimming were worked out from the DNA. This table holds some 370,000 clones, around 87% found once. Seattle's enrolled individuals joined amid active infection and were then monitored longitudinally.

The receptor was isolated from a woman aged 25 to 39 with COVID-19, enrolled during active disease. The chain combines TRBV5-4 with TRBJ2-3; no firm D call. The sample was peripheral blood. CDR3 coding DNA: TGTGCCAGCAGCTTGGTCCTCGGTGCTGATACGCAGTATTTT. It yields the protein CASSLVLGADTQYF.